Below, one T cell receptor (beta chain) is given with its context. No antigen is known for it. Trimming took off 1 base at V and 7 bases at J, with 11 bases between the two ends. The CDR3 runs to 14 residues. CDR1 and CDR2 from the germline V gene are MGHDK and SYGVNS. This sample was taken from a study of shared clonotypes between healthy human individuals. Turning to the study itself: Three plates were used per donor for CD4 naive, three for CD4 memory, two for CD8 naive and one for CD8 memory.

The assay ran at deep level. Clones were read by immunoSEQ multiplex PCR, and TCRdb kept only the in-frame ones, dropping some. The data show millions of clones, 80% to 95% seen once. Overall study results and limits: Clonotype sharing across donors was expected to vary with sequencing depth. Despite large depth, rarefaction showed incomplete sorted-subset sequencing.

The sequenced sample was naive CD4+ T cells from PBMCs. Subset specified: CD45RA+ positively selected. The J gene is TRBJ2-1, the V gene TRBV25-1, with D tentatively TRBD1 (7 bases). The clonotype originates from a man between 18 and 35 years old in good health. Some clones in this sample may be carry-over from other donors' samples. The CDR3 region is CASSEWRGRNEQFF. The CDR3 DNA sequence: TGTGCCAGCAGTGAATGGAGGGGGCGAAATGAGCAGTTCTTC.